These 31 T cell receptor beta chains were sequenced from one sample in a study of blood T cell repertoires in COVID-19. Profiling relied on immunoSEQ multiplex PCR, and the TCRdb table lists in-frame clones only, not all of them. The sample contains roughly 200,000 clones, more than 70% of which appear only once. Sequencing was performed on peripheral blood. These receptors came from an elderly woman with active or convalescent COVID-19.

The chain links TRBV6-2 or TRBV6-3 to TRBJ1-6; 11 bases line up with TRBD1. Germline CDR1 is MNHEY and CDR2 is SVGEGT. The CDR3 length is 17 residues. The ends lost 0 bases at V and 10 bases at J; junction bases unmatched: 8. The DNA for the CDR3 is TGTGCCAGCAGTTACTCGAGTTTCTGGGACAGGGGGTCACCCCTCCACTTT. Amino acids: CASSYSSFWDRGSPLHF.

The CDR3 spells CSASPQQGGMLYEQYF. In DNA form, the CDR3 reads TGCAGTGCCAGTCCCCAGCAGGGTGGCATGCTCTACGAGCAGTACTTC. V and J are TRBV20-1 and TRBJ2-7, with D possibly being TRBD1 (5 bases). CDR3 length: 16 amino acids. Trimming left V 6 bases short and J 3 bases short, with 24 bases between. Germline loops: CDR1 DFQATT, CDR2 SNEGSKA (reference sequence).

The CDR3: CASSSDDTYTNTEAFF. For the CDR3, the DNA is TGTGCCAGCAGCTCAGACGACACTTACACCAACACTGAAGCTTTCTTT. The V call is TRBV11-1, the J call TRBJ1-1; D gene uncertain. CDR1 is SGHAT and CDR2 is FQDESV in the germline V gene (reference sequence). The CDR3 length is 16 residues. The V and J ends lost 4 bases and 2 bases respectively, with 17 bases between them.

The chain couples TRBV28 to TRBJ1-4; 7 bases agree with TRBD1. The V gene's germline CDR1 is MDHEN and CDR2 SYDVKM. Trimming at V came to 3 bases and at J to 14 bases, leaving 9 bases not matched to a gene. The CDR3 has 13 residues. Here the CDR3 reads CASSLAGGGVLFF. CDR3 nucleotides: TGTGCCAGCAGTTTGGCAGGGGGAGGTGTGCTGTTTTTT.

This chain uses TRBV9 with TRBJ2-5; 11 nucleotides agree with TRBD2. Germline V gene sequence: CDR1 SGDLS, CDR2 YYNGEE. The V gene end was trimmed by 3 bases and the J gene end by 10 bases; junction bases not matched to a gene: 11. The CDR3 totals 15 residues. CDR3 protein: CASSASSGGLLGQYF. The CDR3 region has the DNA TGTGCCAGCAGCGCTTCTAGCGGGGGGCTCCTGGGCCAGTACTTC. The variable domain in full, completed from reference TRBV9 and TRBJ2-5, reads DSGVTQTPKHLITATGQRVTLRCSPRSGDLSVYWYQQSLDQGLQFLIQYYNGEERAKGNILERFSAQQFPDLHSELNLSSLELGDSALYFCASSASSGGLLGQYFGPGTRLLVL.

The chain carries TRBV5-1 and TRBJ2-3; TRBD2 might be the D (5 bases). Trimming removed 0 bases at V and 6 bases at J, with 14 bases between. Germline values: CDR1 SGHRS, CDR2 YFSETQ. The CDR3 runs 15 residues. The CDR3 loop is CASSLVGSWGDTQYF. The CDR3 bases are TGCGCCAGCAGCTTGGTAGGGAGCTGGGGTGATACGCAGTATTTT.

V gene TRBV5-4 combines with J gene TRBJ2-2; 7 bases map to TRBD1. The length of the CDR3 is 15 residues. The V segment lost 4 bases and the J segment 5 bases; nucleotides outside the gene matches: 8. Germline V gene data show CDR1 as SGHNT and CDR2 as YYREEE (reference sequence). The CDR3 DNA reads TGTGCCAGCAGCCTCCCTACAGGGGTAACCGGGGAGCTGTTTTTT. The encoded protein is CASSLPTGVTGELFF.

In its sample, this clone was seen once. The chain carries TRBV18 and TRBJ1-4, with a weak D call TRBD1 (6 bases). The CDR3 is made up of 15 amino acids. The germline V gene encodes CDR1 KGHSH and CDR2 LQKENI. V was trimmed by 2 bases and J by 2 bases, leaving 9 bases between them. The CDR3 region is CASSPAQGTNEKLFF. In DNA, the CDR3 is TGTGCCAGCTCACCAGCCCAGGGGACTAATGAAAAACTGTTTTTT.

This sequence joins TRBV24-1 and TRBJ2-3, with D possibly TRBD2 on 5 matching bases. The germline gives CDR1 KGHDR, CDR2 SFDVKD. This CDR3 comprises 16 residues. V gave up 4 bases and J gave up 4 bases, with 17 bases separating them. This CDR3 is CATSEQTRTAPDTQYF. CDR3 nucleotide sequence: TGTGCCACCAGTGAACAGACTCGGACTGCCCCAGATACGCAGTATTTT.

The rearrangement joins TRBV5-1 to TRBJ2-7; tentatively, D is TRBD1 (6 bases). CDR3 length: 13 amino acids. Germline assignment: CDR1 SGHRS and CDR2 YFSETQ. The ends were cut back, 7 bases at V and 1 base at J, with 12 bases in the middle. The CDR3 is CASGQSASYEQYF. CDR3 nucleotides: TGCGCCAGCGGACAGTCTGCGTCCTACGAGCAGTACTTC.

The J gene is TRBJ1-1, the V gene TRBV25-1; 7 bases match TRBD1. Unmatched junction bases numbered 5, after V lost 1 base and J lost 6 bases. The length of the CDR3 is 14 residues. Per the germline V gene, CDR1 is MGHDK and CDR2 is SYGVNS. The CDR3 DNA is TGTGCCAGCAGTGAATTAAGCAGGGGGGCTGAAGCTTTCTTT. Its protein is CASSELSRGAEAFF. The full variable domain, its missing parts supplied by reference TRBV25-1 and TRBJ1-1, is EADIYQTPRYLVIGTGKKITLECSQTMGHDKMYWYQQDPGMELHLIHYSYGVNSTEKGDLSSESTVSRIRTEHFPLTLESARPSHTSQYLCASSELSRGAEAFFGQGTRLTVV.

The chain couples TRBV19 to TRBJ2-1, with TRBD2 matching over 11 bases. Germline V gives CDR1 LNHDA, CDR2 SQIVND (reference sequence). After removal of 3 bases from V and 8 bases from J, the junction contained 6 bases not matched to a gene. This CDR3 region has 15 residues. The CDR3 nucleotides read TGTGCCAGTAGTATTCTAGCGGGGGGCCGTCATGAGCAGTTCTTC. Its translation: CASSILAGGRHEQFF.

The CDR3 protein is CASSPSRGYNEQFF. CDR3 nucleotides: TGTGCCAGCTCACCTTCCAGGGGGTACAATGAGCAGTTCTTC. The chain links TRBV18 to TRBJ2-1; 7 bases agree with TRBD1. The junction had 3 bases not matched to a gene; V was cut back by 3 bases and J by 4 bases. Germline-derived CDR1 and CDR2 are KGHSH and LQKENI. CDR3 size: 14 residues.

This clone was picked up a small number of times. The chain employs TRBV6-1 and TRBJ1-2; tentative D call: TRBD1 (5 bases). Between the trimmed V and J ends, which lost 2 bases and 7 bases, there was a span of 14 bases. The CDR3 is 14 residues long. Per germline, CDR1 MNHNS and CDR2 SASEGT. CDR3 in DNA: TGTGCCAGCAGTGAAAATGCGGGGACCCCTGGCTACACCTTC. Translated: CASSENAGTPGYTF.

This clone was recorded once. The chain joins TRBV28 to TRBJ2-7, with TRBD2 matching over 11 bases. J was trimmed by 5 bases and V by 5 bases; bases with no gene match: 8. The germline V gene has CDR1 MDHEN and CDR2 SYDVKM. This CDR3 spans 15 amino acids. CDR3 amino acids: CASSTRLAGPHEQYF. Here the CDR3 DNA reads TGTGCCAGCAGTACCCGACTAGCGGGGCCCCACGAGCAGTACTTC.

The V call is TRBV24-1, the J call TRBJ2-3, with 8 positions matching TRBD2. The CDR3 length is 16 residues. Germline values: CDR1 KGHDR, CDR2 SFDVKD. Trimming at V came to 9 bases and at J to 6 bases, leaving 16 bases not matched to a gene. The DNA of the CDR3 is TGTGCCACCCGAACTAGTGAGCGGGGGAACCGGGATACGCAGTATTTT. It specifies CATRTSERGNRDTQYF.

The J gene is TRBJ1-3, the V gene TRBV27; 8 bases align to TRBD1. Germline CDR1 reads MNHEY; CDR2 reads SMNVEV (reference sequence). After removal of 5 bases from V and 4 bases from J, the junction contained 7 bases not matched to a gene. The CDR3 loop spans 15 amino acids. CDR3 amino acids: CASSKGTGSGNTIYF. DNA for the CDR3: TGTGCCAGCAGTAAGGGGACAGGCTCCGGAAACACCATATATTTT.

The CDR3 loop reads CASSLTPEGDGYTF. In DNA form, the CDR3 reads TGCGCCAGCAGCTTGACGCCGGAGGGTGATGGCTACACCTTC. V and J are TRBV5-1 and TRBJ1-2; D call uncertain. Per germline, CDR1 SGHRS and CDR2 YFSETQ. This CDR3 is 14 amino acids long. Deletions cut 1 base from V and 6 bases from J, with 13 bases between.

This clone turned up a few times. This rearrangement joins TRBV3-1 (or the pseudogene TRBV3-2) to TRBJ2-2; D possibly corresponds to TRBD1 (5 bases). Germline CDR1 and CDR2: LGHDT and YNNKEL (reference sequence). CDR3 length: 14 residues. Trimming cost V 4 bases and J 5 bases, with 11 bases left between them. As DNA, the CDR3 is TGTGCCAGCAGCCCTGGGGCCAGGACCGGGGAGCTGTTTTTT. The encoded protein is CASSPGARTGELFF.

The CDR3 DNA reads as TGTGCCAGCAGTTTCCGACAGGGAGATAATTCACCCCTCCACTTT. Protein product: CASSFRQGDNSPLHF. The chain has TRBV27 and TRBJ1-6; TRBD1 matches 7 bases. V was pared by 3 bases and J by 5 bases, with 4 bases of the junction left unmatched. CDR3 length: 15 amino acids. CDR1 and CDR2 (germline): MNHEY, SMNVEV (reference sequence).

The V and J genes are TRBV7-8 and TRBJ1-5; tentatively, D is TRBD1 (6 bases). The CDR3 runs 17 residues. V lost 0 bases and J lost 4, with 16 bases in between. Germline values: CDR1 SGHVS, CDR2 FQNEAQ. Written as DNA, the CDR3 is TGTGCCAGCAGCTTAGCGGGGGGGCAGGGAGGAAATCAGCCCCAGCATTTT. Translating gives CASSLAGGQGGNQPQHF.

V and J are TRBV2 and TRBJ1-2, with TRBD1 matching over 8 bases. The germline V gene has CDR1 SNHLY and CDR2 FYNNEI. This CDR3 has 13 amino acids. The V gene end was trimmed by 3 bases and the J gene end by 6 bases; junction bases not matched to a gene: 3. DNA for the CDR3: TGTGCCAGCAGTGACAGGGGGCATAATGGCTACACCTTC. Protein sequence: CASSDRGHNGYTF. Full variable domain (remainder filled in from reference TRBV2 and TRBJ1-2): EPEVTQTPSHQVTQMGQEVILRCVPISNHLYFYWYRQILGQKVEFLVSFYNNEISEKSEIFDDQFSVERPDGSNFTLKIRSTKLEDSAMYFCASSDRGHNGYTFGSGTRLTVV.

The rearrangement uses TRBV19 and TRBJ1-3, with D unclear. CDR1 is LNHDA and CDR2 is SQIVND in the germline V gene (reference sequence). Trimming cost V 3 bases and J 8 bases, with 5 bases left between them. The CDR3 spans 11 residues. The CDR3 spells CASSIEDTIYF. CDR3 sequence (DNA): TGTGCCAGTAGTATTGAGGACACCATATATTTT.

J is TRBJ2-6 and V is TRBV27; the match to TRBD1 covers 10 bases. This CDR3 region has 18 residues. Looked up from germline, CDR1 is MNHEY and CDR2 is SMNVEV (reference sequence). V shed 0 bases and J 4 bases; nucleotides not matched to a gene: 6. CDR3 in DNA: TGTGCCAGCAGTTTATCGACAGGGGGCGTCGCGGGGGCCAACGTCCTGACTTTC. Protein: CASSLSTGGVAGANVLTF.

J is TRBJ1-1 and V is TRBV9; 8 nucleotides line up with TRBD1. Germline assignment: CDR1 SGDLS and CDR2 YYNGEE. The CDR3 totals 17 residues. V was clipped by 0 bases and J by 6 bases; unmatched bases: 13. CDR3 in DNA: TGTGCCAGCAGCGTAGCTGCGGGACAGGTTCTTCCGCCTGAAGCTTTCTTT. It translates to CASSVAAGQVLPPEAFF.

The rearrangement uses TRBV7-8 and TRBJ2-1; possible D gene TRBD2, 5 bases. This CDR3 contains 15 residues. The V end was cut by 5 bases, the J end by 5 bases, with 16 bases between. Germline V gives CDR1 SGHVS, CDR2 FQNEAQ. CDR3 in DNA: TGTGCCAGCAGCCCTAGCTGGACCCACAACAATGAGCAGTTCTTC. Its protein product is CASSPSWTHNNEQFF.

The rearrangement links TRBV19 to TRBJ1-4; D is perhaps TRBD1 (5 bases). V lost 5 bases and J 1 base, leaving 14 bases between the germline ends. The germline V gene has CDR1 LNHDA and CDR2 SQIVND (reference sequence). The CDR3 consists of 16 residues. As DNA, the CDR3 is TGTGCCAGTAGTTGGCAGGGAGGTGAAACTAATGAAAAACTGTTTTTT. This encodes CASSWQGGETNEKLFF.

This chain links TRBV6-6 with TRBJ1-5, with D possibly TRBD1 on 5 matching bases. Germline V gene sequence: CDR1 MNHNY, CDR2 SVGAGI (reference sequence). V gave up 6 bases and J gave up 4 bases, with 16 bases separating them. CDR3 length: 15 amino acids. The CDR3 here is CASSPRGEGNQPQHF. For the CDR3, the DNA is TGTGCCAGCAGCCCTCGGGGGGAGGGGAATCAGCCCCAGCATTTT.

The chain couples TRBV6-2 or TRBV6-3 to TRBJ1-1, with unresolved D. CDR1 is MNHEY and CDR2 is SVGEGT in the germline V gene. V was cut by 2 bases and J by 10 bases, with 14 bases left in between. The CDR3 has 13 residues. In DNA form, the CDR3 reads TGTGCCAGCAGTTACGGTGTTGGCGGGGTAGCTTTCTTT. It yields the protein CASSYGVGGVAFF.

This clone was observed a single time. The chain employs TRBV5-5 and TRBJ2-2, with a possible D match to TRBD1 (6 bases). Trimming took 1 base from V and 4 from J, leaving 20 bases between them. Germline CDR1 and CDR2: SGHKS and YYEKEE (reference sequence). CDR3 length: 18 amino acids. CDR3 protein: CASSLLGTGQSSTGELFF. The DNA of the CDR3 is TGTGCCAGCAGCTTGTTGGGTACGGGACAATCAAGCACCGGGGAGCTGTTTTTT.

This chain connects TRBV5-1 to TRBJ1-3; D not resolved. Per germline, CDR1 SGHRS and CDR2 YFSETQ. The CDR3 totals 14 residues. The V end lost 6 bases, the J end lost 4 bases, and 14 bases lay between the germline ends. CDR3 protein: CASIATGRGNTIYF. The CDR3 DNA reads TGCGCCAGCATCGCCACTGGGAGAGGAAACACCATATATTTT.